The clone carrying this T cell receptor beta chain showed up just a few times. Generation of TCR cDNA used 5'RACE template switching (which added a universal primer site and UMIs). TCRdb redid the calling of the 5' RACE reads with MiXCR, one entry per CDR3 protein. The sample has 200,000 to 250,000 distinct CDR3 sequences, roughly 7.2% seen once. Germline V gene lookup returns CDR1 SGHRS and CDR2 YFSETQ. V shed 4 bases and J shed 5 bases, with 24 bases lying between them. The length of the CDR3 is 17 residues. These data belong to a study of T cells after yellow fever vaccination. The sequences come from CD4+ T cells sorted from PBMCs, collected 15 days after the yellow fever booster vaccination. J is TRBJ1-1 and V is TRBV5-1; tentatively, D is TRBD1 (5 bases). The TCR originated in a young man who received the YFV17D yellow fever vaccine. The CDR3 bases are TGCGCCAGCAGCCCAGAACCCCTAAAGGTCGGGGGGACTGAAGCTTTCTTT. It translates to CASSPEPLKVGGTEAFF.